The clone carrying this T cell receptor beta chain has just a few counts. Its cognate antigen is unknown. The data stem from a study of T cells after yellow fever vaccination. Study background: In the case of low-cell-number fractions, SMART-Seq v4 Ultra Low Input was used for preparation. Whole-study results and caveats: A large majority of primary-vaccination clones showed up again after the booster (around 96% CD4, around 90% CD8). There was a small share of clonotypes that showed up in both the CD4 and CD8 compartments. A weaker but faster secondary response was observed, peaking on day 5 versus 15.

The V and J ends lost 0 bases and 6 bases respectively, with 17 bases between them. Germline CDR1 DFQATT, CDR2 SNEGSKA (reference sequence). The CDR3 consists of 15 residues. TCRdb reanalysed the 5' RACE reads using MiXCR and keeps one entry per CDR3 protein. The table records approximately 510,000 distinct CDR3 sequences, just over 20% of them present only once. The chain couples TRBV20-1 to TRBJ1-2, with D possibly matching TRBD1 (6 bases). Sequencing was performed on PBMCs, taken more than 20 days after the first yellow fever vaccination. This sequence originates from a young man who received the YFV17D yellow fever vaccine. The CDR3 reads CSARDLWGGPHGYTF. The CDR3 DNA is TGCAGTGCTAGAGATCTATGGGGGGGCCCCCATGGCTACACCTTC.